This passage covers 32 T cell receptor beta chains from one sample sequenced in a study of blood T cells in healthy people across ages. Together with a sample-barcoded 5' primer, a J-beta primer mix was included in a second PCR lasting about 6 to 12 cycles. TCRdb re-called the 5' RACE reads through MiXCR, storing one row per CDR3 protein. The sample includes roughly 1.7 million distinct CDR3 sequences, around 35% of them seen just once. Source material: blood. These receptors were obtained from a woman younger than 45 in good health.

The genes are TRBV7-3 and TRBJ1-2; tentatively, D is TRBD1 (5 bases). Germline V gene sequence: CDR1 SGHTA, CDR2 FQGTGA. CDR3 length: 13 amino acids. V was clipped by 6 bases and J by 4 bases, with 12 bases between them. CDR3 residues: CASSLHGGYGYTF. The CDR3 bases are TGTGCCAGCAGTCTCCATGGGGGCTATGGCTACACCTTC.

The chain uses TRBV4-2 and TRBJ2-5, with 8 bases identical to TRBD1. The germline V gene has CDR1 LGHNA and CDR2 YNFKEQ. Germline trimming cut 0 bases from V and 0 bases from J; bases unmatched to any gene: 6. This CDR3 has 17 residues. This CDR3 is CASSQDQGAGYQETQYF. The DNA of the CDR3 is TGTGCCAGCAGCCAAGATCAGGGGGCAGGTTACCAAGAGACCCAGTACTTC.

This clonotype was counted many times. This sequence joins TRBV7-9 and TRBJ2-7; no definite D call. CDR3 length: 14 amino acids. Trimming cost V 3 bases and J 2 bases, with 11 bases left between them. The germline V gene encodes CDR1 SEHNR and CDR2 FQNEAQ (reference sequence). For the CDR3, the DNA is TGTGCCAGCAGCTTCCAGGATGGGGCCTACGAGCAGTACTTC. Its translation is CASSFQDGAYEQYF.

The chain has TRBV7-3 and TRBJ1-1, with D hard to call. V dropped 4 bases and J dropped 4 bases, with 10 bases sitting between them. Per the germline V gene, CDR1 is SGHTA and CDR2 is FQGTGA. The CDR3 loop spans 13 amino acids. The CDR3 DNA is TGTGCCAGCAGCTCGGGGAGGGCCACTGAAGCTTTCTTT. Its translation is CASSSGRATEAFF.

This chain links TRBV20-1 with TRBJ2-7; no clear D gene. This CDR3 has 14 residues. Germline loops: CDR1 DFQATT, CDR2 SNEGSKA (reference sequence). The CDR3 is CSATQSDPAYEQYF. The CDR3 region has the DNA TGCAGCGCCACACAGAGCGACCCGGCCTACGAGCAGTACTTC.

The genes are TRBV7-8 and TRBJ2-3, with 13 positions matching TRBD2. The CDR3 length is 17 residues. J lost 0 bases, V lost 3 bases, and 3 bases had no gene match. The V gene's germline CDR1 is SGHVS and CDR2 FQNEAQ. This CDR3 reads CASSLGLAGLSTDTQYF. CDR3 nucleotide sequence: TGTGCCAGCAGCTTGGGACTAGCGGGACTTAGCACAGATACGCAGTATTTT.

Comment on this clonotype: An end of the junction differs from the germline gene, which may be a read error. The rearrangement links TRBV12-3 or TRBV12-4 to TRBJ2-3; no reliable D call. There are 17 residues in the CDR3. CDR3 loop: CASSLLGLQTNTVTQYF. The CDR3 nucleotides read TGTGCCAGCAGTTTATTAGGTCTACAAACTAACACAGTTACGCAGTATTTT.

The chain carries TRBV20-1 and TRBJ2-3; possibly TRBD1 for D (6 bases). The V end was cut by 6 bases, the J end by 0 bases, with 13 bases between. This CDR3 region has 14 residues. Germline CDR1 DFQATT, CDR2 SNEGSKA (reference sequence). CDR3 nucleotides: TGCAGTGCCGCCTATAGGGGGAGCACAGATACGCAGTATTTT. Translating it yields CSAAYRGSTDTQYF.

The sample holds many counts of this clonotype. This sequence joins TRBV11-1 and TRBJ2-1; D is tentatively TRBD1 or TRBD2 (5 bases each). Trimming took off 9 bases at V and 7 bases at J, with 19 bases between the two ends. This CDR3 comprises 14 residues. The V gene's germline CDR1 is SGHAT and CDR2 FQDESV (reference sequence). CDR3 residues: CASSLGPRGNEQFF. For the CDR3, the DNA is TGTGCCAGTAGCCTGGGACCGAGAGGAAATGAGCAGTTCTTC.

The CDR3, as DNA: TGTGCCAGCAGCCCCTCTAGCGCTCACACAGATACGCAGTATTTT. It yields the protein CASSPSSAHTDTQYF. V and J are TRBV3-1 and TRBJ2-3; D is possibly TRBD2 (6 bases). Trimming pared 4 bases from V and 2 bases from J, leaving 13 bases between. The CDR3 spans 15 residues. Germline CDR1 reads LGHDT; CDR2 reads YNNKEL (reference sequence).

This clonotype was recorded at least ten times. CDR3 protein: CASSENSGPRTDTQYF. In DNA form, the CDR3 reads TGCGCCAGCAGCGAGAATAGCGGCCCCCGCACAGATACGCAGTATTTT. The chain is built from TRBV5-1 and TRBJ2-3; a possible D gene is TRBD2 (6 bases). The CDR3 sequence is 16 residues long. The germline V gene has CDR1 SGHRS and CDR2 YFSETQ. Trimming removed 4 bases at V and 1 base at J, with 16 bases between.

This chain's CDR3 is CRSGGTYNSPLHF. The CDR3 region has the DNA TGCAGAAGCGGGGGTACCTATAATTCACCCCTCCACTTT. V gene TRBV20-1 combines with J gene TRBJ1-6, with a weak D call TRBD1 (5 bases). The germline V gene has CDR1 DFQATT and CDR2 SNEGSKA (reference sequence). CDR3 size: 13 residues.

This clonotype was counted a few times. The chain employs TRBV4-1 and TRBJ2-1; D unclear. The CDR3 extends over 13 amino acids. Germline CDR1 is MGHRA and CDR2 is YSYEKL. Trimming shortened V by 5 bases and J by 7 bases, and 12 bases separated the two germline ends. DNA of the CDR3: TGCGCCAGCAGCTCCTTTAGCCAGAATGAGCAGTTCTTC. Translated: CASSSFSQNEQFF.

The gene calls are TRBV27 and TRBJ2-7; possibly TRBD1 or TRBD2 for D (5 bases each). This CDR3 is built from 15 residues. The germline CDR1 and CDR2 sequences are MNHEY and SMNVEV (reference sequence). Trimming removed 5 bases at V and 3 bases at J, with 17 bases between. The CDR3 DNA reads as TGTGCCAGCAGTCGCGCCGGGGCAGGGTTCTACGAGCAGTACTTC. Its protein is CASSRAGAGFYEQYF.

The sample holds many counts of this clonotype. V and J are TRBV4-1 and TRBJ2-1; 11 nucleotides line up with TRBD2. CDR1 MGHRA and CDR2 YSYEKL come from the germline V gene. The trim removed 1 base at V and 7 bases at J, leaving 6 bases unmatched. The CDR3 covers 16 residues. In nucleotides, the CDR3 is TGCGCCAGCAGCCAAGGTTGGACTAGCGGGTTTAATGAGCAGTTCTTC. Protein product: CASSQGWTSGFNEQFF.

This clonotype has more than one count but fewer than ten. The J gene is TRBJ2-3, the V gene TRBV20-1; possibly TRBD2 for D (6 bases). The CDR3 length is 14 residues. Trimming took off 1 base at V and 4 bases at J, with 12 bases between the two ends. Germline V gene data show CDR1 as DFQATT and CDR2 as SNEGSKA (reference sequence). The CDR3 spells CSARVGSGSDTQYF. The CDR3 DNA reads as TGCAGTGCTAGAGTGGGTAGCGGTTCAGATACGCAGTATTTT.

V and J are TRBV7-3 and TRBJ2-1; D is tentatively TRBD1 or TRBD2 (6 bases each). The CDR3 has 13 residues. V dropped 2 bases and J dropped 10 bases, with 12 bases sitting between them. The V gene's germline CDR1 is SGHTA and CDR2 FQGTGA. CDR3 sequence reads: CASSLGLGGEQFF. DNA for the CDR3: TGTGCCAGCAGCTTAGGGTTAGGGGGGGAGCAGTTCTTC.

V is TRBV20-1 and J is TRBJ2-5, with 8 nucleotides matching TRBD2. Germline CDR1 is DFQATT and CDR2 is SNEGSKA (reference sequence). CDR3 length: 14 residues. V trimming: 2 bases; J trimming: 3 bases; junction bases outside the gene matches: 5. CDR3 in amino acids: CSARNWRGEETQYF. The CDR3 coding sequence is TGCAGTGCTAGAAATTGGCGGGGGGAAGAGACCCAGTACTTC.

In its sample, this clonotype was seen a few times. The V gene is TRBV5-1, the J gene TRBJ2-1, with 11 bases aligning to TRBD2. Germline V gene lookup returns CDR1 SGHRS and CDR2 YFSETQ. V lost 0 bases and J lost 5; bases outside the gene matches: 1. This CDR3 region has 15 residues. DNA of the CDR3: TGCGCCAGCAGCTTGGGTAGCGGGAGGGACAATGAGCAGTTCTTC. Protein sequence: CASSLGSGRDNEQFF.

The J gene is TRBJ2-7, the V gene TRBV28; TRBD2 matches at 7 bases. V was clipped by 6 bases and J by 4 bases; unmatched bases: 9. The germline CDR1 and CDR2 sequences are MDHEN and SYDVKM. The CDR3 covers 14 residues. The CDR3 is CASRRGGDRYEQYF. The CDR3 DNA reads as TGTGCCAGCAGGAGGGGAGGGGATCGATACGAGCAGTACTTC.

This chain links TRBV20-1 with TRBJ1-6; the D is unclear. The ends were cut back, 2 bases at V and 4 bases at J, with 12 bases in the middle. Germline values: CDR1 DFQATT, CDR2 SNEGSKA (reference sequence). This CDR3 spans 15 amino acids. The CDR3 loop reads CSARQSEGYNSPLHF. CDR3 nucleotide sequence: TGCAGTGCTAGACAATCGGAGGGTTATAATTCACCCCTCCACTTT.

This clonotype was seen a single time. The rearrangement links TRBV28 to TRBJ1-1; no clear D. CDR1 is MDHEN, CDR2 SYDVKM, per germline. CDR3 length equals 15 residues. Trimming cost V 5 bases and J 0 bases, with 13 bases left between them. The CDR3, as DNA: TGTGCCAGCAGTCCTAGATCAACCATGAACACTGAAGCTTTCTTT. This codes for CASSPRSTMNTEAFF.

The chain couples TRBV3-1 to TRBJ1-2; D gene ambiguous. CDR1 LGHDT and CDR2 YNNKEL come from the germline V gene (reference sequence). The CDR3 spans 13 residues. Trimming pared 3 bases from V and 6 bases from J, leaving 11 bases between. The CDR3 sequence is CASSQRGIHGYTF. CDR3 DNA: TGTGCCAGCAGCCAGCGGGGAATCCATGGCTACACCTTC.

With respect to this clonotype: A much larger clone is a single base away; this may be a read error. V and J are TRBV10-3 and TRBJ1-5; possibly TRBD1 for D (5 bases). The CDR3 is made up of 15 amino acids. Germline CDR1 is ENHRY and CDR2 is SYGVKD. Trimming shortened V by 10 bases and J by 6 bases, and 22 bases separated the two germline ends. In DNA form, the CDR3 reads TGTGCCAACCCTCAGCGGGAGGGACCTCCTCAGCCCCAGCATTTT. It yields the protein CANPQREGPPQPQHF.

This chain connects TRBV7-8 to TRBJ1-2, with D perhaps TRBD1 (6 bases). Germline CDR1 is SGHVS and CDR2 is FQNEAQ. V gave up 3 bases and J gave up 1 base, with 12 bases separating them. The CDR3 length is 15 residues. The CDR3 nucleotides are TGTGCCAGCAGCTTGGGGGGGGGACATAACTATGGCTACACCTTC. Its protein is CASSLGGGHNYGYTF.

This clonotype was counted between two and nine times. This sequence joins TRBV5-1 and TRBJ2-7; possible D gene TRBD2, 6 bases. The CDR3 is 12 amino acids. Deletions cut 4 bases from V and 10 bases from J, with 15 bases between. Germline V CDR1 and CDR2: SGHRS, YFSETQ. The CDR3 DNA reads TGCGCCAGCAGCCCTGGAGGGGAGGCCCAGTACTTC. Amino acid sequence: CASSPGGEAQYF.

This clonotype was observed a few times. The chain is built from TRBV20-1 and TRBJ2-3; D not resolved. Germline CDR1 reads DFQATT; CDR2 reads SNEGSKA (reference sequence). The CDR3 consists of 14 residues. The germline V and J ends were trimmed by 0 bases and 3 bases, with 10 bases remaining between them. The CDR3 DNA sequence: TGCAGTGCTAGAGATAAGGCCCGTACAGATACGCAGTATTTT. Translated, it gives CSARDKARTDTQYF.

This clonotype appeared a few times. The rearrangement uses TRBV5-6 and TRBJ2-5; unclear D gene. Trimming took off 1 base at V and 3 bases at J, with 7 bases between the two ends. CDR3 length equals 13 residues. Per the germline V gene, CDR1 is SGHDT and CDR2 is YYEEEE. This CDR3 is CASSLFAKETQYF. DNA of the CDR3: TGTGCCAGCAGCTTGTTCGCGAAAGAGACCCAGTACTTC.

The rearrangement links TRBV28 to TRBJ2-5; perhaps TRBD2 as D (6 bases). The J call may not be correct, given that the DNA end is closer to TRBJ2-7. Per germline, CDR1 MDHEN and CDR2 SYDVKM. The CDR3 spans 15 residues. The CDR3 region has the DNA TGTGCCAGCACTTTGGGATGGAGGGGCAGATACGAGCAGTACTTC. As protein: CASTLGWRGRYEQYF.

Only one count was recorded for this clonotype. The rearrangement links TRBV5-6 to TRBJ1-2; D perhaps matches TRBD1 (5 bases). The CDR3 is 15 amino acids. The V end was cut by 4 bases, the J end by 7 bases, with 20 bases between. Germline CDR1 is SGHDT and CDR2 is YYEEEE. For the CDR3, the DNA is TGTGCCAGCAGCCCGATGACAGCCTTAGGGACTGGCTACACCTTC. Translating gives CASSPMTALGTGYTF.

This clonotype was picked up a small number of times. CDR3 sequence reads: CASSVPPGHLTSPLHF. DNA of the CDR3: TGTGCCAGCAGTGTCCCCCCGGGACACCTGACTTCACCCCTCCACTTT. The chain uses TRBV6-1 and TRBJ1-6; TRBD1 might be the D (6 bases). The germline V and J ends were trimmed by 4 bases and 9 bases, with 19 bases remaining between them. This CDR3 is built from 16 residues. Germline CDR1 MNHNS, CDR2 SASEGT.

V is TRBV6-1 and J is TRBJ1-4, with D unclear. CDR1 and CDR2 from the germline V gene are MNHNS and SASEGT. This CDR3 contains 13 residues. Trimming took 4 bases from V and 8 from J, leaving 11 bases between them. In nucleotides, the CDR3 is TGTGCCAGCAGTGCCTTGGGAGGGGAAAAACTGTTTTTT. Translated: CASSALGGEKLFF.